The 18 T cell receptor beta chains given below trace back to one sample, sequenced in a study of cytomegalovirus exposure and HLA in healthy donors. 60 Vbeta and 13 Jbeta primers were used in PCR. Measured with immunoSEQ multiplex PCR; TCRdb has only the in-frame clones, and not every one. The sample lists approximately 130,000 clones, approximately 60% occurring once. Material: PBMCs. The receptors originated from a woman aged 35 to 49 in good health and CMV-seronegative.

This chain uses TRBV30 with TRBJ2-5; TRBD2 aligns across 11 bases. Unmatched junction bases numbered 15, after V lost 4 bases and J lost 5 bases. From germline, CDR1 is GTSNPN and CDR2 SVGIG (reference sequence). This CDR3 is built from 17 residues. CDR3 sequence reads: CAWKGNLAGGPRETQYF. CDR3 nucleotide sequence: TGTGCCTGGAAGGGCAATCTAGCGGGGGGCCCGCGGGAGACCCAGTACTTC.

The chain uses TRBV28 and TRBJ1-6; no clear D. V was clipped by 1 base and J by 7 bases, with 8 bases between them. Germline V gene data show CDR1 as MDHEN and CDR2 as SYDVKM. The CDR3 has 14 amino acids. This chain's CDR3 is CASSLSGRNSPLHF. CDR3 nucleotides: TGTGCCAGCAGTTTATCAGGTAGAAATTCACCCCTCCACTTT. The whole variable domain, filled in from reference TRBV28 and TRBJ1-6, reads DVKVTQSSRYLVKRTGEKVFLECVQDMDHENMFWYRQDPGLGLRLIYFSYDVKMKEKGDIPEGYSVSREKKERFSLILESASTNQTSMYLCASSLSGRNSPLHFGNGTRLTVT.

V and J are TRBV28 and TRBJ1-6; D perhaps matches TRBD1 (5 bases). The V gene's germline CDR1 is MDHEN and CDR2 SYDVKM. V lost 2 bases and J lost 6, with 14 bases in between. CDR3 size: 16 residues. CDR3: CASSLIGAGINSPLHF. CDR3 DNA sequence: TGTGCCAGCAGTTTAATCGGGGCGGGGATTAATTCACCCCTCCACTTT.

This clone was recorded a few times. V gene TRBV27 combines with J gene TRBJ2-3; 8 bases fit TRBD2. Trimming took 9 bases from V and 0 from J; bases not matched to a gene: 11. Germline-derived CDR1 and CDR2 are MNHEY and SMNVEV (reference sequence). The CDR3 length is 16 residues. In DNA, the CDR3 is TGTGCCAGTCAACGGAGCGGGGGCATTAGCACAGATACGCAGTATTTT. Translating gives CASQRSGGISTDTQYF.

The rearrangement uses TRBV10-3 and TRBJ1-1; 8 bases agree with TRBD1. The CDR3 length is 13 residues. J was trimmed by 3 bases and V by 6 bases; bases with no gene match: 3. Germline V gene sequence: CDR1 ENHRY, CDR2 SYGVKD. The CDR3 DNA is TGTGCCATCAGGGGACAGGAGGACACTGAAGCTTTCTTT. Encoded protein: CAIRGQEDTEAFF.

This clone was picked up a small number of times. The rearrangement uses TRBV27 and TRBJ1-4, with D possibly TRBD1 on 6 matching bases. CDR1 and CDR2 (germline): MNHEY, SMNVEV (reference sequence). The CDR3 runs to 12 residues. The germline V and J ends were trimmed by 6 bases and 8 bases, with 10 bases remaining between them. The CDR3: CASSTGKEKLFF. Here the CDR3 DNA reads TGTGCCAGCAGCACAGGGAAAGAAAAACTGTTTTTT.

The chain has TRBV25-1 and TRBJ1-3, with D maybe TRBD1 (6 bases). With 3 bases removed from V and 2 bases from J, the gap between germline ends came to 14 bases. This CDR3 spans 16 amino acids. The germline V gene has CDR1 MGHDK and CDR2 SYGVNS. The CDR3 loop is CASSDPTGSPGNTIYF. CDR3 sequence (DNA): TGTGCCAGCAGTGACCCGACAGGCTCTCCTGGAAACACCATATATTTT.

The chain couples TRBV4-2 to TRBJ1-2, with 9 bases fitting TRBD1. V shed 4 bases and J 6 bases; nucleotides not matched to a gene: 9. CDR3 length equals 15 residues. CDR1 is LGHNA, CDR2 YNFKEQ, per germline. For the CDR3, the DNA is TGTGCCAGCAGCCTATTCGACAGGGGGAACGATGGCTACACCTTC. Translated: CASSLFDRGNDGYTF.

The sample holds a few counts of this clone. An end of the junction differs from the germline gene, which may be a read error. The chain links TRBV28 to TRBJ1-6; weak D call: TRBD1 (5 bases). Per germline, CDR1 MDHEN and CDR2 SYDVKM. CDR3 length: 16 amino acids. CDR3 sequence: CASSEARVSFNSPLHF. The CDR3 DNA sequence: TGTGCCAGCAGTGAAGCCAGGGTCTCCTTTAATTCACCCCTCCACTTT. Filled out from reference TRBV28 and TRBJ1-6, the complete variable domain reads DVKVTQSSRYLVKRTGEKVFLECVQDMDHENMFWYRQDPGLGLRLIYFSYDVKMKEKGDIPEGYSVSREKKERFSLILESASTNQTSMYLCASSEARVSFNSPLHFGNGTRLTVT.

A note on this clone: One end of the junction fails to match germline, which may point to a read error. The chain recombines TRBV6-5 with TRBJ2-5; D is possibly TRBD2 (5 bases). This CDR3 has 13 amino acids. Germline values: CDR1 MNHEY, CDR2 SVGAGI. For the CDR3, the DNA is TGTGCCAGTAGTTACGTTCTCCGGGGAGCCCAGTACTTC. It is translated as CASSYVLRGAQYF.

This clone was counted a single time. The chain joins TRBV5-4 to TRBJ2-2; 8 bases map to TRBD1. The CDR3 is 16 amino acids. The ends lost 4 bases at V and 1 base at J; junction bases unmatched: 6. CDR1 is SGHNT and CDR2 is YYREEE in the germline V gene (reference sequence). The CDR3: CASSAGQERNTGELFF. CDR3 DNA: TGTGCCAGCAGCGCGGGACAGGAGCGGAACACCGGGGAGCTGTTTTTT.

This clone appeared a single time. CDR3 in DNA: TGTGCCAGCAGCTTAGCGCAAGGGAGCGAAGAGACCCAGTACTTC. This encodes CASSLAQGSEETQYF. The gene calls are TRBV7-9 and TRBJ2-5, with a weak D call TRBD2 (5 bases). The CDR3 has 15 amino acids. From germline, CDR1 is SEHNR and CDR2 FQNEAQ (reference sequence). Trimming pared 0 bases from V and 3 bases from J, leaving 11 bases between.

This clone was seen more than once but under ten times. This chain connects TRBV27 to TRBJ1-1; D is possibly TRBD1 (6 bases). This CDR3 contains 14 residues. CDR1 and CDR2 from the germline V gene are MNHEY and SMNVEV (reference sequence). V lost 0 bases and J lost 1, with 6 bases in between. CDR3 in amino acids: CASSLSTGNTEAFF. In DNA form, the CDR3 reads TGTGCCAGCAGTTTATCGACAGGGAACACTGAAGCTTTCTTT.

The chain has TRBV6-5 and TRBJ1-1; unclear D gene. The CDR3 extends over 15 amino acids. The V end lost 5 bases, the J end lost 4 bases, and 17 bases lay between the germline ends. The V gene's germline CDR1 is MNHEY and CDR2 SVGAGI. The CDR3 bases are TGTGCCAGCAGTCCCTCCCCAGATCCCCGCACTGAAGCTTTCTTT. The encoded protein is CASSPSPDPRTEAFF.

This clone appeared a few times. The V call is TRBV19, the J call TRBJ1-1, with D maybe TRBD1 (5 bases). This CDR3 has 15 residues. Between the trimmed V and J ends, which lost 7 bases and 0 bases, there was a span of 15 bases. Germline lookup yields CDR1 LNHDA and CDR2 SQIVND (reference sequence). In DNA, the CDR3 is TGTGCCAGTACGGGGGAGGGAACAATGAACACTGAAGCTTTCTTT. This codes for CASTGEGTMNTEAFF.

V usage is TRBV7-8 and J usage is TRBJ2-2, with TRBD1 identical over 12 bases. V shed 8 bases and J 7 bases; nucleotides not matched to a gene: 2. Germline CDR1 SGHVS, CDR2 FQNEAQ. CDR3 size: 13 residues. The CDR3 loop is CASGTGGNGELFF. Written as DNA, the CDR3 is TGTGCCAGCGGGACAGGGGGCAACGGGGAGCTGTTTTTT.

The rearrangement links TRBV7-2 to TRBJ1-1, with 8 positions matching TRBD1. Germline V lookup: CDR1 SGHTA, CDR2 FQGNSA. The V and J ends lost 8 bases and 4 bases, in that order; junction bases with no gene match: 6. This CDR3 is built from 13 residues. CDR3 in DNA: TGTGCCAGCTATCCAGGGGGCGGCACTGAAGCTTTCTTT. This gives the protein CASYPGGGTEAFF. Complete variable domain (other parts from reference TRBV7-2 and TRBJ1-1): GAGVSQSPSNKVTEKGKDVELRCDPISGHTALYWYRQSLGQGLEFLIYFQGNSAPDKSGLPSDRFSAERTGGSVSTLTIQRTQQEDSAVYLCASYPGGGTEAFFGQGTRLTVV.

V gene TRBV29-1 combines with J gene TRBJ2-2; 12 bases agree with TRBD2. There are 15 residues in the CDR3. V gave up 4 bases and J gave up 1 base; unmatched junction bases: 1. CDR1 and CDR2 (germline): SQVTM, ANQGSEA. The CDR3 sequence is CSVGTSGKNTGELFF. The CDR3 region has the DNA TGCAGCGTTGGGACTAGCGGGAAGAACACCGGGGAGCTGTTTTTT.